This TCR beta chain was found in a study of cytomegalovirus exposure and HLA in healthy donors. Findings and caveats of the study: The study put 150 or so TCR beta chains on its list as cytomegalovirus-associated.

Unmatched junction bases numbered 2, after V lost 6 bases and J lost 1 base. From germline, CDR1 is MNHGY and CDR2 SAAAGT. This CDR3 comprises 14 residues. TCRdb's table, derived via immunoSEQ multiplex PCR, lists solely in-frame clones and lacks some. This sample has about 160,000 clones, with around 92% found just once. A word on this clone: The antigen remains unidentified.

The clonotype originates from a man between 18 and 29 years old in good health and CMV-seropositive. V is TRBV6-8 and J is TRBJ2-7; 11 positions match TRBD2. The specimen sequenced was PBMCs. CDR3 coding DNA: TGTGCCAGCAGACTAGCGGGAGTTTCCTACGAGCAGTACTTC. Protein sequence: CASRLAGVSYEQYF.